This is a list of T cell receptor beta chains from one sample in a study of beta chain features in type 1 diabetes. TCRdb keeps only in-frame clones here, not all; method: immunoSEQ multiplex PCR. The sample shows roughly 240,000 clones, 68% of them seen only once. Input material: naive CD4+ T cells from blood. The receptors here all came from a man aged 25 to 40 in good health. Each CDR3 is given with its conserved first and last residue. Each record gives: D gene, J gene, V gene, clone size, CDR3 DNA, CDR3 protein. The D gene is left open where the match is weak. Size is stated for part of the rows, as once, few or many counts, or as a class when the clone is expanded.

-	TRBJ1-2	TRBV7-2	-	TGTGCCAGCAGCTTCCCTGAGCACAGGGAGATCTATGGCTACACCTTC	CASSFPEHREIYGYTF
TRBD2	TRBJ2-1	TRBV2	-	TGTGCCAGCAGCGTACTAGCGGGGTCGTACAATGAGCAGTTCTTC	CASSVLAGSYNEQFF
-	TRBJ2-5	TRBV5-6	few	TGTGCCAGCAGCGTCTCCCCAGAGACCCAGTACTTC	CASSVSPETQYF
-	TRBJ2-1	TRBV2	once	TGTGCCAGCAGGGCATCAAATGAGCAGTTCTTC	CASRASNEQFF
-	TRBJ2-7	TRBV30	-	TGTGCCTGGAGTGCAGGCCTCGCAGGCAACGAGCAGTACTTC	CAWSAGLAGNEQYF
-	TRBJ2-7	TRBV9	once	TGTGCCAGCAGCCTTACGATGGACGGCGAGCAGTACTTC	CASSLTMDGEQYF
-	TRBJ1-3	TRBV30	-	TGTGCCTGGGCGCTAAGCTCTGGAAACACCATATATTTT	CAWALSSGNTIYF
-	TRBJ2-4	TRBV25-1	-	TGTGCCAGCAGTGAAAGGTCGGAGTTAGGCAAAAACATTCAGTACTTC	CASSERSELGKNIQYF
TRBD1	TRBJ1-1	TRBV18	-	TGTGCCAGCTCACCAGGGACAGGGCTCGCTGCTTTCTTT	CASSPGTGLAAFF
-	TRBJ1-1	TRBV28	-	TGTGCCAGCACCAAAATGGGAACTGAAGCTTTCTTT	CASTKMGTEAFF
TRBD1	TRBJ1-6	TRBV7-2	-	TGTGCCAGCAGCCCGGACAGGGGAGGAATTCAACCCCTCCACTTT	CASSPDRGGIQPLHF
-	TRBJ2-7	TRBV28	-	TGTGCCAGCAGTCCCCCTCCCGGAGGCGGGCACTCCTACGAGCAGTACTTC	CASSPPPGGGHSYEQYF
-	TRBJ2-5	TRBV29-1	-	TGCAGCGGCGGGGAAGAGACCCAGTACTTC	CSGGEETQYF
-	TRBJ2-2	TRBV29-1	-	TGCAGCGTACCCGACCGATCGAACACCGGGGAGCTGTTTTTT	CSVPDRSNTGELFF
-	TRBJ2-6	TRBV2	-	TGTGCCAGCAGGACAGACTCTGGGGCCAACGTCCTGACTTTC	CASRTDSGANVLTF
-	TRBJ2-5	TRBV30	-	TGTGCCTGGAGGGTAATAGGGGAGACCCAGTACTTC	CAWRVIGETQYF
TRBD2	TRBJ2-1	TRBV12-5	-	TGTGCTAGTAGCGGGGGCTACAATGAGCAGTTCTTC	CASSGGYNEQFF
TRBD2	TRBJ2-7	TRBV30	once	TGTGCGGCGGGGGGCCGAGGGGAGCAGTACTTC	CAAGGRGEQYF
-	TRBJ2-7	TRBV5-1	-	TGCGCCAGCAGCGCCCAGGGGACCTCCTACGAGCAGTACTTC	CASSAQGTSYEQYF
TRBD2	TRBJ2-3	TRBV4-1	-	TGCGCCAGCAGCCAAGTCCCACTAGCGGGAGGGCCTCATACGCAGTATTTT	CASSQVPLAGGPHTQYF
TRBD2	TRBJ2-4	TRBV4-3	few	TGCGCCAGCAGCCAAGAGACTAGCGGGAGCTACATTCAGTACTTC	CASSQETSGSYIQYF
TRBD1	TRBJ1-2	TRBV5-1	few	TGCGCCAGCAGCTTGGCCCCAGGACAGGGGACCGGCTACACCTTC	CASSLAPGQGTGYTF
-	TRBJ1-2	TRBV2	-	TGTGCCAGCAGTCAGCATGGTATGACTGGCTACACCTTC	CASSQHGMTGYTF
TRBD1	TRBJ2-4	TRBV25-1	-	TGTGCCAACTGGGACAGGGGAAGGACCAAAAACATTCAGTACTTC	CANWDRGRTKNIQYF
-	TRBJ2-1	TRBV4-2	-	TGTGCCAGCAGCCAAGAATCGTCGGCTAGCGCGCTCAATGAGCAGTTCTTC	CASSQESSASALNEQFF
-	TRBJ2-5	TRBV2	-	TGTGCCAGCAGTGAAGCCCTCGTAGGCCAAGGGACCCAGTACTTC	CASSEALVGQGTQYF
-	TRBJ2-1	TRBV27	-	TGTGCCAGCAGTTTATCGGTGAGCTACAATGAGCAGTTCTTC	CASSLSVSYNEQFF
TRBD1	TRBJ2-1	TRBV29-1	-	TGCAGCGTTCTACGTGACAGGGGAAATGAGCAGTTCTTC	CSVLRDRGNEQFF
-	TRBJ2-7	TRBV30	-	TGTGCCTGGAGTGTGTTACAGGGCTTTAACGAGCAGTACTTC	CAWSVLQGFNEQYF
-	TRBJ1-5	TRBV7-2	-	TGTGCCAGCAGCTTAGTGGTCAGCTATCAGCCCCAGCATTTT	CASSLVVSYQPQHF
-	TRBJ1-6	TRBV15	-	TGTGCCACCAGCAGAGATGTGCCAGGAGGCAATAATTCACCCCTCCACTTT	CATSRDVPGGNNSPLHF
-	TRBJ2-3	TRBV7-9	once	TGTGCCAGCAGCTTAGGGATAGCAGGAGATACGCAGTATTTT	CASSLGIAGDTQYF
-	TRBJ2-5	TRBV25-1	-	TGTGCCAGCAGTGTCCGGGGCGCGGAGCAAGAGACCCAGTACTTC	CASSVRGAEQETQYF
TRBD2	TRBJ2-5	TRBV7-2	-	TGTGCCAGCAGCTTGGTGTCGGGGGGGACCCAAGAGACCCAGTACTTC	CASSLVSGGTQETQYF
-	TRBJ2-5	TRBV10-3	-	TGTGCCATCAGTAACCAAGAGACCCAGTACTTC	CAISNQETQYF
-	TRBJ2-1	TRBV11-2	-	TGTGCCAGCAGCGGTACAGGGAAGAATGAGCAGTTCTTC	CASSGTGKNEQFF
-	TRBJ1-2	TRBV27	-	TGTGCCAGCAGTCTAGAACCTAGGGCAGTCTATGGCTACACCTTC	CASSLEPRAVYGYTF
-	TRBJ1-1	TRBV2	-	TGTGCCAGCGGCGGGGAGACTGAAGCTTTCTTT	CASGGETEAFF
TRBD1	TRBJ1-1	TRBV30	once	TGTGCCTGGAGGGGACAGGGGGCGGACACTGAAGCTTTCTTT	CAWRGQGADTEAFF
-	TRBJ1-5	TRBV19	-	TGTGCCAGTAGTCCAGGACCGAATAGTCCCCAGCATTTT	CASSPGPNSPQHF
-	TRBJ2-3	TRBV7-9	-	TGTGCCAGCAGCGTACCTTCGGGTCCCTCGGTTGATACGCAGTATTTT	CASSVPSGPSVDTQYF
TRBD2	TRBJ2-4	TRBV29-1	-	TGCAGCGTTCAGACTAGCGGGAGGGGGATGGCCAAAAACATTCAGTACTTC	CSVQTSGRGMAKNIQYF
-	TRBJ2-7	TRBV9	once	TGTGCCAGCAGCCCGGGACCTCGGAGCTCCTACGAGCAGTACTTC	CASSPGPRSSYEQYF
-	TRBJ2-1	TRBV29-1	few	TGCAGCGTTGAATTCGTAGCAAGGTTCAATGAGCAGTTCTTC	CSVEFVARFNEQFF
-	TRBJ1-2	TRBV30	-	TGTGCCTGGAGTGAGAGACGGGTCGGCTATGGCTACACCTTC	CAWSERRVGYGYTF
-	TRBJ2-7	TRBV6-6	-	TGTGCCAGCAATGAGGCGGGGTCCTACGAGCAGTACTTC	CASNEAGSYEQYF
-	TRBJ2-1	TRBV7-9	-	TGTGCCAGCAGCTTAGCGTATCGGACAGACAATGAGCAGTTCTTC	CASSLAYRTDNEQFF
TRBD1	TRBJ2-1	TRBV10-3	few	TGTGCCATCAGGGGACAGGGGGCTTCCTACAATGAGCAGTTCTTC	CAIRGQGASYNEQFF
TRBD2	TRBJ2-3	TRBV13	-	TGTGCCAGCAGCTTCGGTCGGAGGGACTACACAGATACGCAGTATTTT	CASSFGRRDYTDTQYF